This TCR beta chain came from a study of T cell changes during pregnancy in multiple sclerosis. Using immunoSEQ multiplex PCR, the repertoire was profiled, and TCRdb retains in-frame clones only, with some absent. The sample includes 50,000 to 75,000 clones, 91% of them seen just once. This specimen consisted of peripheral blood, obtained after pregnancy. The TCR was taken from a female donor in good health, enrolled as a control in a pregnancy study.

The CDR3 reads CASSQDSQPQHF. DNA for the CDR3: TGTGCCAGCAGCCAAGATAGTCAGCCCCAGCATTTT. The chain carries TRBV7-9 and TRBJ1-5, with no clear D. CDR3 length equals 12 residues. Trimming took 5 bases from V and 6 from J, leaving 8 bases between them. Germline CDR1 SEHNR, CDR2 FQNEAQ (reference sequence).